Below are 2 T cell receptor beta chains sequenced from a single sample in a study of blood T cells in healthy people across ages. The second PCR ran about 6 to 12 cycles with a sample-barcoded 5' primer and J-beta primers. TCRdb passed the 5' RACE reads through MiXCR, listing each CDR3 protein once. Of fewer than 750,000 distinct CDR3 sequences listed, around half were seen once; the top ten hold under 30%. Sample: blood. These receptors were taken from an elderly man in good health.

The CDR3 loop reads CASSANQGIGTDTQYF. The CDR3 coding sequence is TGCGCCAGCAGCGCCAATCAAGGTATCGGCACAGATACGCAGTATTTT. J is TRBJ2-3 and V is TRBV5-1; D not certain. Germline V gene sequence: CDR1 SGHRS, CDR2 YFSETQ. The CDR3 totals 16 residues. Deletions cut 4 bases from V and 1 base from J, with 16 bases between.

The J gene is TRBJ2-7, the V gene TRBV20-1; maybe TRBD2 (6 bases). V lost 3 bases and J 2 bases, leaving 14 bases between the germline ends. Looked up from germline, CDR1 is DFQATT and CDR2 is SNEGSKA (reference sequence). The CDR3 is 14 residues long. DNA for the CDR3: TGCAGTGCTAGGCCCGGGACTCAACCCTACGAGCAGTACTTC. Translating gives CSARPGTQPYEQYF.